These 16 T cell receptor beta chains were all obtained from the same sample, sequenced in a study of Ad26.COV2.S vaccination and SARS-CoV-2 variants. TCRdb keeps only in-frame clones here, not all; method: immunoSEQ multiplex PCR. The sample holds 300,000 to 400,000 clones, around four fifths seen once. Documented treatment: roughly 19 received Ad26.COV2.S at low or high dose, single or two shots; roughly five received placebo; per-sample allocation not given. The study sampled participants on day 63 after the first vaccine or placebo injection. The specimen comprised peripheral blood, sampled in a trial of Ad26.COV2.S vaccine versus placebo. Receptors originate from a person between 18 and 60 years old who received the Ad26.COV2.S COVID-19 vaccine or a placebo.

V is TRBV6-5 and J is TRBJ1-1, with 9 bases that match TRBD1. CDR3 length: 15 residues. The V segment lost 8 bases and the J segment 5 bases; nucleotides outside the gene matches: 12. The germline gives CDR1 MNHEY, CDR2 SVGAGI. The CDR3 DNA reads as TGTGCCAGCGGGAAGATGGGACAGGGCAAAACTGAAGCTTTCTTT. It translates to CASGKMGQGKTEAFF.

The chain links TRBV9 to TRBJ1-6, with a tentative D call TRBD1 (5 bases). Germline V gene sequence: CDR1 SGDLS, CDR2 YYNGEE. Trimming cost V 0 bases and J 7 bases, with 8 bases left between them. CDR3 length equals 14 residues. The CDR3 protein is CASSVVGENSPLHF. The CDR3 coding sequence is TGTGCCAGCAGCGTAGTGGGGGAGAATTCACCCCTCCACTTT.

The rearrangement links TRBV6-5 to TRBJ1-3; D is undetermined. Germline assignment: CDR1 MNHEY and CDR2 SVGAGI. This CDR3 spans 14 amino acids. V lost 10 bases to trimming and J lost 0 bases, with 13 bases between them. CDR3 DNA: TGTGCCACTTTCCCCCGTGGCTCTGGAAACACCATATATTTT. Translating gives CATFPRGSGNTIYF.

This rearrangement joins TRBV18 to TRBJ1-2, with TRBD1 identical over 7 bases. Germline CDR1 and CDR2: KGHSH and LQKENI. J lost 4 bases, V lost 3 bases, and 5 bases had no gene match. The CDR3 runs 14 residues. CDR3 residues: CASSPTGEPYGYTF. In DNA, the CDR3 is TGTGCCAGCTCACCCACAGGGGAGCCCTATGGCTACACCTTC. Combining the CDR3 with reference TRBV18 and TRBJ1-2 gives the whole variable domain NAGVMQNPRHLVRRRGQEARLRCSPMKGHSHVYWYRQLPEEGLKFMVYLQKENIIDESGMPKERFSAEFPKEGPSILRIQQVVRGDSAAYFCASSPTGEPYGYTFGSGTRLTVV.

This clone was recorded once. The rearrangement joins TRBV10-3 to TRBJ2-7; the D call may be TRBD1 or TRBD2 (5 bases each). Trimming cost V 8 bases and J 2 bases, with 10 bases left between them. Germline V gene sequence: CDR1 ENHRY, CDR2 SYGVKD. The CDR3 loop spans 12 amino acids. CDR3 loop: CAIGDDPYEQYF. In nucleotides, the CDR3 is TGTGCCATCGGGGACGACCCCTACGAGCAGTACTTC.

The J gene is TRBJ2-3, the V gene TRBV10-3; TRBD1 aligns across 8 bases. The V and J ends lost 2 bases and 4 bases, in that order; junction bases with no gene match: 5. The CDR3 is 15 amino acids. In germline, CDR1 is ENHRY, CDR2 SYGVKD. In DNA form, the CDR3 reads TGTGCCATCAGTGAGGCAGGGGGCGCATCAGATACGCAGTATTTT. It specifies CAISEAGGASDTQYF.

The chain has TRBV7-9 and TRBJ1-1; no clear D gene. The CDR3 runs to 12 residues. Germline assignment: CDR1 SEHNR and CDR2 FQNEAQ (reference sequence). Between the trimmed V and J ends, which lost 5 bases and 2 bases, there was a span of 6 bases. Here the CDR3 reads CASSLTNTEAFF. DNA for the CDR3: TGTGCCAGCAGCCTGACTAACACTGAAGCTTTCTTT.

J is TRBJ1-1 and V is TRBV28; unclear D gene. CDR3 size: 15 residues. Per the germline V gene, CDR1 is MDHEN and CDR2 is SYDVKM. The V end lost 6 bases, the J end lost 1 base, and 15 bases lay between the germline ends. Here the CDR3 reads CASSPLRSQNTEAFF. In DNA form, the CDR3 reads TGTGCCAGCAGCCCATTGCGGAGCCAGAACACTGAAGCTTTCTTT.

This chain connects TRBV19 to TRBJ1-1; D gene ambiguous. Germline V lookup: CDR1 LNHDA, CDR2 SQIVND (reference sequence). This CDR3 is 13 amino acids long. V lost 2 bases and J lost 1, with 5 bases in between. The CDR3 nucleotides read TGTGCCAGTAGTATATGGGGGAACACTGAAGCTTTCTTT. Protein sequence: CASSIWGNTEAFF.

V gene TRBV10-3 combines with J gene TRBJ2-4; the D gene is possibly TRBD1 (6 bases). CDR1 and CDR2 from the germline V gene are ENHRY and SYGVKD. Deletions cut 6 bases from V and 0 bases from J, with 15 bases between. The CDR3 sequence is 16 residues long. The CDR3 bases are TGTGCCATCAGCTCCGGGACAAGCCTAGCCAAAAACATTCAGTACTTC. Residues: CAISSGTSLAKNIQYF.

The V call is TRBV19, the J call TRBJ1-5, with 9 bases matching TRBD1. Losses at the gene ends were 10 bases for V and 4 bases for J; bases not matched to a gene: 8. This CDR3 comprises 14 residues. Germline-derived CDR1 and CDR2 are LNHDA and SQIVND (reference sequence). The CDR3 loop reads CATQGQGWNQPQHF. The DNA for the CDR3 is TGTGCCACCCAGGGACAGGGTTGGAATCAGCCCCAGCATTTT.

The chain is built from TRBV28 and TRBJ2-3; 8 bases agree with TRBD2. Unmatched junction bases numbered 26, after V lost 4 bases and J lost 8 bases. This CDR3 comprises 20 residues. Germline V gene data show CDR1 as MDHEN and CDR2 as SYDVKM. CDR3 sequence: CASSSTLITTLRPGGGTQYF. CDR3 nucleotides: TGTGCCAGCAGTTCCACTCTTATCACCACTCTGCGGCCGGGGGGGGGTACGCAGTATTTT.

The chain is built from TRBV11-2 and TRBJ1-4, with D possibly matching TRBD1 (6 bases). This CDR3 spans 16 amino acids. The germline V gene encodes CDR1 SGHAT and CDR2 FQNNGV. V lost 4 bases, J lost 13 bases, and 25 bases lay in between. As DNA, the CDR3 is TGTGCCAGCAGCTCTCCCCGGGGACACGAACAGACCGGACTGTTTTTT. The encoded protein is CASSSPRGHEQTGLFF. The entire variable domain, with the rest obtained from reference TRBV11-2 and TRBJ1-4, is as follows: EAGVAQSPRYKIIEKRQSVAFWCNPISGHATLYWYQQILGQGPKLLIQFQNNGVVDDSQLPKDRFSAERLKGVDSTLKIQPAKLEDSAVYLCASSSPRGHEQTGLFFGSGTQLSVL.

The chain joins TRBV11-2 to TRBJ2-7; D is possibly TRBD1 or TRBD2 (5 bases each). The CDR3 runs to 14 residues. Trimming pared 1 base from V and 3 bases from J, leaving 10 bases between. Per the germline V gene, CDR1 is SGHAT and CDR2 is FQNNGV. The CDR3 sequence is CASSLGGVNYEQYF. Written as DNA, the CDR3 is TGTGCCAGCAGCTTAGGAGGGGTAAACTACGAGCAGTACTTC. Filled out from reference TRBV11-2 and TRBJ2-7, the complete variable domain reads EAGVAQSPRYKIIEKRQSVAFWCNPISGHATLYWYQQILGQGPKLLIQFQNNGVVDDSQLPKDRFSAERLKGVDSTLKIQPAKLEDSAVYLCASSLGGVNYEQYFGPGTRLTVT.

The V gene is TRBV7-9, the J gene TRBJ2-4, with 8 bases lining up with TRBD2. The CDR3 loop spans 14 amino acids. The J segment lost 7 bases and the V segment lost 2 bases, leaving 4 bases of the junction unmatched. Per the germline V gene, CDR1 is SEHNR and CDR2 is FQNEAQ (reference sequence). The CDR3, as DNA: TGTGCCAGCAGCTTAAGTGCTAGCGGGAACATTCAGTACTTC. It yields the protein CASSLSASGNIQYF.

This sequence joins TRBV3-1 (or the pseudogene TRBV3-2) and TRBJ1-3; 7 bases are a match to TRBD1. Per the germline V gene, CDR1 is LGHDT and CDR2 is YNNKEL (reference sequence). J was trimmed by 0 bases and V by 2 bases; bases with no gene match: 13. This CDR3 contains 19 residues. Here the CDR3 reads CASSQRLRDRKFSGNTIYF. DNA of the CDR3: TGTGCCAGCAGCCAACGCCTCCGGGACAGAAAGTTCTCTGGAAACACCATATATTTT.